The source of this T cell receptor (beta chain) is a study of T cell repertoires in cytomegalovirus infection. Background on the study: CMV epitopes that were recently identified and HLA-C-restricted were used alongside well-studied HLA-B-restricted ones. Both a matching HLA type and CMV infection were indicated by public TCR beta signatures.

The CDR3 consists of 14 residues. Germline assignment: CDR1 LNHDA and CDR2 SQIVND (reference sequence). V was trimmed by 8 bases and J by 5 bases, leaving 15 bases between them. Study-wide results and limits: Individuals carrying CMV plus the relevant HLA were identified by cumulative frequency of public TCR beta families.

TCRdb reanalysed the reads using MiXCR and keeps one entry per CDR3 protein. Among approximately 1,000,000 distinct CDR3 sequences listed, approximately 32% were seen once. This clonotype was observed a handful of times. Its cognate antigen is unknown. The chain has TRBV19 and TRBJ2-2; D might be TRBD1 (5 bases). The sequencing used cultured CD8+ T cells from PBMCs, collected from culture after CMV antigen stimulation. This sequence was found in a human donor in good health (CMV status not recorded). Some clones in this sample may be carry-over from other donors' samples. Written as DNA, the CDR3 is TGTGCCAGTCAGGGATACGGTGGAACCGGGGAGCTGTTTTTT. Protein product: CASQGYGGTGELFF.